This T cell receptor beta chain was documented in a study of shared clonotypes between healthy human individuals. This clone is a singleton in its sample. Antigen unknown. Germline lookup yields CDR1 SGHDT and CDR2 YYEEEE. This CDR3 is built from 15 residues. The V gene lost 0 bases and the J gene lost 7 bases, with 14 bases spanning the gap. Profiled with immunoSEQ multiplex PCR; TCRdb holds only in-frame clones, not every one. The sample lists around 2,000,000 clones, just under 95% seen once, with around 1.2% in the top ten. Terminally differentiated effector memory CD45RA+ cells were excluded by CCR7 positive selection of CD45RO-negative cells. Whole-study findings and limits: Generation of non-shared clonotypes was less probable than generation of clonotypes shared by all four donors. Represented diversity (both genetic and exposure-history) was limited by the small number of donors.

The clonotype originates from a man between 18 and 29 years old in good health. The sequencing input was naive CD8+ T cells sorted from blood. V is TRBV5-6 and J is TRBJ2-1; D gene uncertain. For the CDR3, the DNA is TGTGCCAGCAGCTTGGCCGTAAATTTGATAAATGAGCAGTTCTTC. Translated: CASSLAVNLINEQFF.